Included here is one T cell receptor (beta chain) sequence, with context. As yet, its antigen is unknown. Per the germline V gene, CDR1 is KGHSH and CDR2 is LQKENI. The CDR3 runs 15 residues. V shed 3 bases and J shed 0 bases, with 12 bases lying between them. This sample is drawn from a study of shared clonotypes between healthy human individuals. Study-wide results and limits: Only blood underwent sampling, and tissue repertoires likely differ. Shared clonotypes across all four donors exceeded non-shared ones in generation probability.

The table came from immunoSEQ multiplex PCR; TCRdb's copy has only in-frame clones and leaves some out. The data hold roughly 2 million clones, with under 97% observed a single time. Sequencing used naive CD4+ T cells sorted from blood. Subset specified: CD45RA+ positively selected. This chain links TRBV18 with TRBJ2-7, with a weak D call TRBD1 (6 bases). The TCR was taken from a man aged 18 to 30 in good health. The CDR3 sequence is CASSPKTGISYEQYF. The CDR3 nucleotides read TGTGCCAGCTCACCTAAGACAGGTATCTCCTACGAGCAGTACTTC.